In its sample, the clone carrying this T cell receptor (beta chain) was seen many times. Its target is unknown. Building of the TCR beta libraries involved iRepertoire HTBI primers and Arm-PCR of CDR3 regions. TCRdb itself ran the multiplex PCR reads through MiXCR, one entry per CDR3 protein. The repertoire includes around 480,000 distinct CDR3 sequences, 16% of them detected once, and around 25% sits in the top ten. This specimen belongs to a study of regulatory T cells in long-lasting Graves disease. Findings of the study overall: For persistent Graves' patients, TCR diversity was lower than for newly diagnosed ones.

Time point meaning: newly diagnosed GD, antithyroid drugs for less than 3 months. PBMC-extracted RNA yielded the TCR library. The data also belong to a second study, concerning T cells in Graves' hyperthyroidism and ophthalmopathy. That work adds: Model-based prediction identified ophthalmopathy a median roughly 5.9 months prior to its onset.

The source was peripheral blood mononuclear cells (PBMCs), collected at new diagnosis, from a patient treated with antithyroid drugs. This clonotype originated in a woman aged 35-65 years with Graves disease.

For the CDR3, the DNA is TGTGCCAGCAGTACACGCCTCGGGGATTATAATTCACCCCTCCACTTT. Translation gives CASSTRLGDYNSPLHF. V gene TRBV27 combines with J gene TRBJ1-6; D gene uncertain. Germline CDR1 is MNHEY and CDR2 is SMNVEV (reference sequence). This CDR3 spans 16 amino acids. The V end was cut by 5 bases, the J end by 4 bases, with 15 bases between.